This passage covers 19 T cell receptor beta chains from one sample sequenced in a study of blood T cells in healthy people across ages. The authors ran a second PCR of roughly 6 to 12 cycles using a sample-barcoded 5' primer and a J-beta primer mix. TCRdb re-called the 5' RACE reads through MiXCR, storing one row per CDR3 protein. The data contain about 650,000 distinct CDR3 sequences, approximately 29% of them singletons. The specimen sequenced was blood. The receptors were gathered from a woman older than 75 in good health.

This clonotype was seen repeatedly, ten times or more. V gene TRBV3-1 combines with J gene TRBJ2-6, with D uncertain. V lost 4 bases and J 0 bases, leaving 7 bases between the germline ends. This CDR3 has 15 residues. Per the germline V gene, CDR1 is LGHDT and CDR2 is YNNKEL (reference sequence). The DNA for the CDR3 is TGTGCCAGCAGCCGGTTGACCTCTGGGGCCAACGTCCTGACTTTC. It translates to CASSRLTSGANVLTF. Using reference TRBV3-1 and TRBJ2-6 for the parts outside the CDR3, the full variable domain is DTAVSQTPKYLVTQMGNDKSIKCEQNLGHDTMYWYKQDSKKFLKIMFSYNNKELIINETVPNRFSPKSPDKAHLNLHINSLELGDSAVYFCASSRLTSGANVLTFGAGSRLTVL.

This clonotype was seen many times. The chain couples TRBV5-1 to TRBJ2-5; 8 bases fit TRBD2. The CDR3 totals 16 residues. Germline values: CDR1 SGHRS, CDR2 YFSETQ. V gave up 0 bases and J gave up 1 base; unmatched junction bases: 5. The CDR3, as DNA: TGCGCCAGCAGCTTGGTCCCAGCGGGGGTCCAAGAGACCCAGTACTTC. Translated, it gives CASSLVPAGVQETQYF.

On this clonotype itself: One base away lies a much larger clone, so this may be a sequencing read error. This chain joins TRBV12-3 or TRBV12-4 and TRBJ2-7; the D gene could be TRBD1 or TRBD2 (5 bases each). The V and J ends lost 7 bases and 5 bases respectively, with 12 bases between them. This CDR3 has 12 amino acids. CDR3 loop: CASMGPNHEQYF. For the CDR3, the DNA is TGTGCCAGCATGGGACCTAACCACGAGCAGTACTTC.

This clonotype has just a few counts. Here the CDR3 reads CSVEDQTGGGTQYF. CDR3 DNA sequence: TGCAGCGTTGAAGATCAAACAGGGGGAGGGACCCAGTACTTC. This chain uses TRBV29-1 with TRBJ2-7; 8 nucleotides align to TRBD1. The DNA end is more similar to TRBJ2-5, so the J call may be wrong. The germline V gene encodes CDR1 SQVTM and CDR2 ANQGSEA. This CDR3 has 14 amino acids.

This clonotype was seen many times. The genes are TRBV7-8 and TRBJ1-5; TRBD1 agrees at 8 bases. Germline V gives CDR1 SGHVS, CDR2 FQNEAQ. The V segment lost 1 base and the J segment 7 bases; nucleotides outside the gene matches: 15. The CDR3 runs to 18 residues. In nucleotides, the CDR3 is TGTGCCAGCAGCTTAGTTGGTACAGGGGGATCTCTCGGGCAGCCCCAGCATTTT. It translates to CASSLVGTGGSLGQPQHF.

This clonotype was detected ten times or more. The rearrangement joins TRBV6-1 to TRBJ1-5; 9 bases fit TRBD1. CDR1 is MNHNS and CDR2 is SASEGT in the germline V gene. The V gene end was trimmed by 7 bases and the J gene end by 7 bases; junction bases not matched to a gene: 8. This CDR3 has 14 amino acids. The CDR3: CASKYRTGEQPQHF. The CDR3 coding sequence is TGTGCCAGCAAGTATCGGACAGGGGAACAGCCCCAGCATTTT.

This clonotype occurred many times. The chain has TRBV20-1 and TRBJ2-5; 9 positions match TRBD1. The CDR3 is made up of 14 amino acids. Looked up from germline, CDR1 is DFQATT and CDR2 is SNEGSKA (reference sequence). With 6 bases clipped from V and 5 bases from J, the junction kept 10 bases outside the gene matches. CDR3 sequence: CSAADRGWLETQYF. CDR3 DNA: TGCAGTGCAGCGGACAGGGGCTGGCTTGAGACCCAGTACTTC.

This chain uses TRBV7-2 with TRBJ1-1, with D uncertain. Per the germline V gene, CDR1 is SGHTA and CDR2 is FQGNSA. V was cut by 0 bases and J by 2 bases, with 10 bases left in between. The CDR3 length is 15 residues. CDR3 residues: CASSLASRINTEAFF. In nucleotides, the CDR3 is TGTGCCAGCAGCTTAGCGAGCCGGATCAACACTGAAGCTTTCTTT.

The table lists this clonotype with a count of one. The CDR3 sequence is CASSPSGGPSKNIQYF. The CDR3 bases are TGTGCCAGCAGCCCGAGCGGGGGACCATCAAAAAACATTCAGTACTTC. The chain employs TRBV7-2 and TRBJ2-4; 8 bases match TRBD2. V trimming: 5 bases; J trimming: 4 bases; junction bases outside the gene matches: 10. Germline values: CDR1 SGHTA, CDR2 FQGNSA. This CDR3 is 16 amino acids long.

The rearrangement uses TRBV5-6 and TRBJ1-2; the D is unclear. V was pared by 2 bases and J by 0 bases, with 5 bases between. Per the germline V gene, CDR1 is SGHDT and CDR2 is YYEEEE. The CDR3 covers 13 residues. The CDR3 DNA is TGTGCCAGCAGCTTTCTTTCTAACTATGGCTACACCTTC. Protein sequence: CASSFLSNYGYTF.

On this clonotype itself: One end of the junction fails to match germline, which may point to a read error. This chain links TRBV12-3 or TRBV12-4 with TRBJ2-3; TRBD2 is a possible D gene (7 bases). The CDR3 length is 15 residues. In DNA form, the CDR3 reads TGTGCCAGCAGTTTAGCGGGGGGGGCGGTAGATGCGCAATATTTT. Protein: CASSLAGGAVDAQYF.

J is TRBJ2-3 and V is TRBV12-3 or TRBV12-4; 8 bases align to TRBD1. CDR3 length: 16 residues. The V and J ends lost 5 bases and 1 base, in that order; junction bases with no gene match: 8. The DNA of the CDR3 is TGTGCCAGCAGTCTAAGCAGGGGGCCGGGCACAGATACGCAGTATTTT. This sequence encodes CASSLSRGPGTDTQYF.

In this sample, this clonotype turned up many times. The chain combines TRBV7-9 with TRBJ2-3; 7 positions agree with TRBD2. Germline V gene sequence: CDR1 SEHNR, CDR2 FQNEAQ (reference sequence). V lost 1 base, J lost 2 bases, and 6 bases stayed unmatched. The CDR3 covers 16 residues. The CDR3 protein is CASSLVAGGITDTQYF. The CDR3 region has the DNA TGTGCCAGCAGCTTAGTTGCCGGGGGGATCACAGATACGCAGTATTTT.

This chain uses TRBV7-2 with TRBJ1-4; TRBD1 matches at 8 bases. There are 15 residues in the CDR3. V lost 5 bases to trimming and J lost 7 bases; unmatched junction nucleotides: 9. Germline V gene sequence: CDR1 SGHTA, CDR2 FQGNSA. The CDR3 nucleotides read TGTGCCAGCAGCCGAGGGACAGGCCGGGGTGAAAAACTGTTTTTT. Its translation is CASSRGTGRGEKLFF.

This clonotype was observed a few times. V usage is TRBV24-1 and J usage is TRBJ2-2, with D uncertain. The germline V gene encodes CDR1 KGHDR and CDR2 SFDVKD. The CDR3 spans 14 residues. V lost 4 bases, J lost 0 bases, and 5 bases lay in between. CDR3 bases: TGTGCCACCAGTGAAGGACCGAACACCGGGGAGCTGTTTTTT. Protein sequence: CATSEGPNTGELFF.

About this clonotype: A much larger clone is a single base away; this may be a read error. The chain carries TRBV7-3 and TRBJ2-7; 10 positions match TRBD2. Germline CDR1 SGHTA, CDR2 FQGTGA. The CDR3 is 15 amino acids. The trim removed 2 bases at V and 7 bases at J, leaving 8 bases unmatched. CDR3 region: CASSLSSGGYNEQYF. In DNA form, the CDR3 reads TGTGCCAGCAGCTTATCTAGCGGGGGCTACAATGAGCAGTACTTC.

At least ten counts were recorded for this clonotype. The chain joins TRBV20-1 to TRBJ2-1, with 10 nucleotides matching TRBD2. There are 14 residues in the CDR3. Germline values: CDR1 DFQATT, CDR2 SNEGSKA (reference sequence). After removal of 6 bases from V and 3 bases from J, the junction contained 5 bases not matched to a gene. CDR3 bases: TGCAGTGCAGGGCCTAGCGGGGGCTACAATGAGCAGTTCTTC. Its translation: CSAGPSGGYNEQFF.

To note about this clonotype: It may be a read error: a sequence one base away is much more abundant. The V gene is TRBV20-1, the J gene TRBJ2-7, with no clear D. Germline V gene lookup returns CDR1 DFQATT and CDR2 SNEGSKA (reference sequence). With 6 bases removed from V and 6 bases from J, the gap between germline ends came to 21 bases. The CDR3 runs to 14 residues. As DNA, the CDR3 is TGCAGTGCCCAGACCCAAAAGATTGGTTGCGAGCAGTACTTC. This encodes CSAQTQKIGCEQYF.

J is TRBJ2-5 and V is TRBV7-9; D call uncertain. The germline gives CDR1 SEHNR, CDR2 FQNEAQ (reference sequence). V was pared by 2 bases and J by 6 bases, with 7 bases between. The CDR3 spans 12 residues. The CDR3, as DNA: TGTGCCAGCAGCTTAATAGGGCAGACCCAGTACTTC. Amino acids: CASSLIGQTQYF.